The present entry profiles one T cell receptor (beta chain) with its context. Its antigen is still unknown. The junction shows a germline mismatch at one end, possibly a read error. Profiling of TCR beta VDJ combinations and CDR3 sequences used genomic DNA as the template. An Illumina HiSeq 2000 was used for TCR repertoire sequencing. Concerning the study's data processing: Repertoire assessment relied on Simpson's diversity index, CDR3 size and DJ length profiles, and TRBV/TRBJ rearrangement plots. The most abundant DNA sequence in the deep sequencing data was taken as the immunodominant clone. CDR3 amino acid sequences were checked for sharing between subjects and were compared against published repertoires and the VDJdb database. TCRdb reanalyzed the raw reads on its own, using fastp at Q25 for trimming and MiXCR for clone calling, and kept in-frame beta chains. Merged by CDR3 protein, the rows form single entries marked with the most common genes and DNA. These V and J calls rely on TCRdb rather than the paper's analysis. The sample table contains tens of thousands of distinct CDR3 sequences; only one count was recorded for about 45% of them. In total, the top ten clones hold approximately 70% of the sample.

These data are taken from a study of CD8+CD57+ T cells in acquired aplastic anemia (dated by TCRdb to about 2018). Concerning the study at large: DNA extracted from sorted CD4+ and CD8+ cells had a mean of approximately 3.4 ug, with a range of roughly 0.19 to 27.4 ug. For healthy donor samples, the average read count was about 10 million for CD4+ cells and roughly 12 million for CD8+ cells. Overall study results and their limits: CD8+ Simpson's diversity did not differ significantly between patients and healthy controls (P=0.060). Around 30 CD8+ CDR3 sequences were shared between patients and controls but appeared highly expressed in patients and within their immunodominant clones.

The study deep-sequenced TCR repertoires of sorted CD4+ and CD8+ blood T cells from severe aplastic anemia patients and healthy subjects. Ficoll-Paque density gradient centrifugation was used to isolate peripheral blood mononuclear cells. CD4+ and CD8+ T cells were sorted by FACS or magnetic beads before DNA extraction. Per the germline V gene (reference sequence), SEHNR is the CDR1 and FQNEAQ is the CDR2. The CDR3 numbers 12 residues from cysteine through phenylalanine. Only CDR3 DNA is held: 36 bases, read in frame from base 1. The receptor comes from a human donor in good health, serving as a control. The sequencing sample was made of sorted CD4+, CD8+, or CD8+CD57+ T cells (not recorded which) from PBMCs. The sequence links TRBV7-9 to TRBJ1-2; matching of 5 bases hints at TRBD1 as the D gene. The CDR3 protein is CASSLTDYGYTF. The DNA sequence is TGTGCTAGCAGCCTGACAGACTATGGCTACACCTTC.